The 25 T cell receptor beta chains below all came from one sample that was sequenced in a study of blood T cell repertoires in COVID-19. Assay: immunoSEQ multiplex PCR; the TCRdb copy retains only in-frame clones and omits some. The sample includes 240,000 or so clones, 75% to 90% of them seen just once. The sample taken for sequencing was peripheral blood. The receptors shown here come from a man in his 60s who had recovered from COVID-19.

The chain couples TRBV18 to TRBJ1-5; maybe TRBD1 (6 bases). This CDR3 is 13 amino acids long. V lost 2 bases and J lost 9, with 11 bases in between. The germline V gene encodes CDR1 KGHSH and CDR2 LQKENI. The CDR3 DNA is TGTGCCAGCTCACCAAACAGGGAAGGGCCCCAGCATTTT. It specifies CASSPNREGPQHF.

In this sample, this clone turned up once. The chain recombines TRBV5-8 with TRBJ1-6, with a weak D call TRBD1 (5 bases). The CDR3 runs to 15 residues. Germline V lookup: CDR1 SGHTS, CDR2 YDEGEE. Trimming left V 3 bases short and J 4 bases short, with 11 bases between. CDR3 in DNA: TGTGCCAGCAGCTCCCCGGGGACTTATAATTCACCCCTCCACTTT. Amino acid sequence: CASSSPGTYNSPLHF.

The rearrangement uses TRBV25-1 and TRBJ2-7; 8 bases line up with TRBD1. Unmatched junction bases numbered 7, after V lost 1 base and J lost 2 bases. The CDR3 totals 16 residues. Germline V gene sequence: CDR1 MGHDK, CDR2 SYGVNS. The CDR3 DNA is TGTGCCAGCAGTGAATCCTTCGGGACAGGTCCCTACGAGCAGTACTTC. Its protein product is CASSESFGTGPYEQYF.

This clone has just one count. V is TRBV19 and J is TRBJ2-1; no definite D call. CDR1 LNHDA and CDR2 SQIVND come from the germline V gene (reference sequence). The V end lost 5 bases, the J end lost 9 bases, and 17 bases lay between the germline ends. The CDR3 spans 14 residues. The CDR3 DNA reads as TGTGCCAGTAGTCACACCCCCGGTGCGGCTGAGCAGTTCTTC. This translates into CASSHTPGAAEQFF.

The CDR3 region is CASSQAEAGDYLYQPQHF. The CDR3 nucleotides are TGCGCCAGCAGCCAAGCGGAGGCAGGGGATTATTTATATCAGCCCCAGCATTTT. This rearrangement joins TRBV4-1 to TRBJ1-5; D may be TRBD1 (6 bases). Trimming stripped 1 base from V and 5 bases from J, with 21 bases between. The CDR3 extends over 18 amino acids. Germline V gene lookup returns CDR1 MGHRA and CDR2 YSYEKL.

Notes on this clone: Other DNA sequences in the sample encode the same CDR3. The V gene is TRBV9, the J gene TRBJ2-1; tentative D call: TRBD1 (6 bases). The CDR3 is 13 residues long. V lost 0 bases and J 8 bases, leaving 9 bases between the germline ends. Germline V gene sequence: CDR1 SGDLS, CDR2 YYNGEE. DNA of the CDR3: TGTGCCAGCAGCGTAGGGGGGCTGGATGAGCAGTTCTTC. Translating it yields CASSVGGLDEQFF.

This rearrangement joins TRBV6-1 to TRBJ2-3; D is possibly TRBD1 (5 bases). Trimming removed 2 bases at V and 5 bases at J, with 14 bases between. The CDR3 covers 15 residues. From germline, CDR1 is MNHNS and CDR2 SASEGT. The DNA of the CDR3 is TGTGCCAGCAGTGAAAGTGGCAGGGTTGTAGATACGCAGTATTTT. Translated: CASSESGRVVDTQYF.

V usage is TRBV21-1 and J usage is TRBJ2-7; no DNA check was done on the table's D call, TRBD1. TRBV21-1 is listed as a pseudogene. CDR3 length equals 17 residues. The CDR3 bases are TGTGCCAGCAGCAAAGATGAAGGGGACAAGGCTCCTCGGGAGCAGTACGTC. It encodes CASSKDEGDKAPREQYV.

The chain links TRBV21-1 to TRBJ2-2; TRBD2, the table's D call, was not compared with the DNA. TRBV21-1 is shown as a pseudogene. CDR3 size: 15 residues. The CDR3 region has the DNA TGTGCCAGCTTACACAACGGGACGAACACCGGGGAGCTGTTTTTT. It codes for CASLHNGTNTGELFF.

V and J are TRBV27 and TRBJ1-6; D gene uncertain. In germline, CDR1 is MNHEY, CDR2 SMNVEV (reference sequence). This CDR3 is 14 amino acids long. Trimming removed 8 bases at V and 6 bases at J, with 14 bases between. CDR3 sequence (DNA): TGTGCCAGCCGTGAACGGGGAAGTAATTCACCCCTCCACTTT. Translating it yields CASRERGSNSPLHF.

This chain links TRBV7-9 with TRBJ1-4; possible D gene TRBD1, 5 bases. The CDR3 spans 14 residues. Germline CDR1 is SEHNR and CDR2 is FQNEAQ (reference sequence). Trimming cost V 1 base and J 7 bases, with 10 bases left between them. The chain's CDR3 is CASSLGSGVEKLFF. CDR3 nucleotide sequence: TGTGCCAGCAGCTTAGGCTCGGGGGTTGAAAAACTGTTTTTT.

The V call is TRBV18, the J call TRBJ1-2, with 8 bases fitting TRBD1. The V gene's germline CDR1 is KGHSH and CDR2 LQKENI. The junction had 11 bases not matched to a gene; V was cut back by 4 bases and J by 4 bases. The CDR3 consists of 16 residues. The CDR3 DNA sequence: TGTGCCAGCTCACTTAACCCACAGGGGGAGATCTATGGCTACACCTTC. Its translation is CASSLNPQGEIYGYTF.

The chain carries TRBV6-1 and TRBJ2-3; perhaps TRBD1 as D (6 bases). V was pared by 2 bases and J by 3 bases, with 21 bases between. The CDR3 sequence is 18 residues long. Germline V gene sequence: CDR1 MNHNS, CDR2 SASEGT. CDR3 nucleotides: TGTGCCAGCAGTGAAATCCTGGTCTCAGGGGTCGGAACAGATACGCAGTATTTT. This gives the protein CASSEILVSGVGTDTQYF.

The CDR3 here is CAVHRVNTEAFF. CDR3 nucleotide sequence: TGTGCCGTGCACAGGGTGAACACTGAAGCTTTCTTT. The rearrangement joins TRBV6-5 to TRBJ1-1, with D possibly matching TRBD1 (6 bases). CDR1 MNHEY and CDR2 SVGAGI come from the germline V gene. V gave up 11 bases and J gave up 0 bases, with 10 bases separating them. CDR3 length equals 12 residues.

The chain joins TRBV19 to TRBJ1-5; 7 nucleotides match TRBD1. This CDR3 has 13 amino acids. V trimming: 5 bases; J trimming: 8 bases; junction bases outside the gene matches: 6. Germline CDR1 and CDR2: LNHDA and SQIVND (reference sequence). This chain's CDR3 is CASSPQGSEPQHF. The DNA of the CDR3 is TGTGCCAGTAGTCCACAGGGGAGTGAGCCCCAGCATTTT. Supplemented by reference TRBV19 and TRBJ1-5, the full variable domain reads DGGITQSPKYLFRKEGQNVTLSCEQNLNHDAMYWYRQDPGQGLRLIYYSQIVNDFQKGDIAEGYSVSREKKESFPLTVTSAQKNPTAFYLCASSPQGSEPQHFGDGTRLSIL.

Here the CDR3 reads CASSVGGQGTGNTIYF. The CDR3 bases are TGTGCCAGCAGTGTTGGGGGACAGGGCACTGGAAACACCATATATTTT. The rearrangement uses TRBV2 and TRBJ1-3; TRBD1 matches at 9 bases. The CDR3 runs to 16 residues. Trimming cost V 4 bases and J 2 bases; bases outside gene matches: 6. The germline V gene has CDR1 SNHLY and CDR2 FYNNEI.

V gene TRBV6-6 combines with J gene TRBJ2-5; TRBD2 aligns across 9 bases. Trimming at V came to 2 bases and at J to 8 bases, leaving 6 bases not matched to a gene. The germline gives CDR1 MNHNY, CDR2 SVGAGI (reference sequence). The CDR3 is 14 residues long. Here the CDR3 reads CASSYQARGGTQYF. In DNA form, the CDR3 reads TGTGCCAGCAGTTACCAGGCGCGGGGGGGAACCCAGTACTTC.

The V call is TRBV18, the J call TRBJ2-3; D is unclear. The germline V and J ends were trimmed by 5 bases and 3 bases, with 12 bases remaining between them. The germline CDR1 and CDR2 sequences are KGHSH and LQKENI. CDR3 length: 14 residues. This CDR3 reads CASSATTQTDTQYF. The CDR3 DNA sequence: TGTGCCAGCTCAGCTACTACCCAAACAGATACGCAGTATTTT.

The chain links TRBV6-5 to TRBJ1-6; D is perhaps TRBD1 (6 bases). Per germline, CDR1 MNHEY and CDR2 SVGAGI. The CDR3 sequence is 15 residues long. The ends were cut back, 6 bases at V and 0 bases at J, with 9 bases in the middle. The CDR3 sequence is CASRGQSSYNSPLHF. As DNA, the CDR3 is TGTGCCAGCAGAGGACAGAGCTCCTATAATTCACCCCTCCACTTT.

The chain uses TRBV5-1 and TRBJ2-5; 8 nucleotides agree with TRBD2. V lost 5 bases and J lost 5; bases outside the gene matches: 2. Germline V gene lookup returns CDR1 SGHRS and CDR2 YFSETQ. The CDR3 spans 12 residues. CDR3 bases: TGCGCCAGCAGGACTAGCGAGGAGACCCAGTACTTC. It encodes CASRTSEETQYF.

The chain has TRBV5-4 and TRBJ2-1; D remains unclear. Germline V gives CDR1 SGHNT, CDR2 YYREEE (reference sequence). The CDR3 has 16 residues. The germline V and J ends were trimmed by 1 base and 1 base, with 12 bases remaining between them. In DNA form, the CDR3 reads TGTGCCAGCAGCTTGTATCAACTCGGGTCCTACAATGAGCAGTTCTTC. It codes for CASSLYQLGSYNEQFF.

Only a few counts were recorded for this clone. This chain joins TRBV27 and TRBJ1-5, with no clear D. The CDR3 has 16 residues. V gave up 3 bases and J gave up 1 base, with 13 bases separating them. Looked up from germline, CDR1 is MNHEY and CDR2 is SMNVEV (reference sequence). The CDR3 sequence: CASSFGSSGSNQPQHF. Written as DNA, the CDR3 is TGTGCCAGCAGTTTCGGGTCGAGTGGAAGCAATCAGCCCCAGCATTTT.

The V and J genes are TRBV5-1 and TRBJ1-1; the match to TRBD1 covers 7 bases. This CDR3 has 15 residues. Germline CDR1 and CDR2: SGHRS and YFSETQ. Trimming removed 3 bases from V and 0 bases from J; junction bases left unmatched: 5. The CDR3 DNA reads as TGCGCCAGCAGCTATATGACAGGGATGAACACTGAAGCTTTCTTT. As protein: CASSYMTGMNTEAFF.

The chain employs TRBV11-2 and TRBJ1-5; D unresolved. V lost 1 base to trimming and J lost 1 base, with 11 bases between them. This CDR3 comprises 16 residues. CDR1 and CDR2 (germline): SGHAT, FQNNGV. The CDR3 is CASSLAELSSNQPQHF. CDR3 sequence (DNA): TGTGCCAGCAGCTTAGCGGAGTTATCGAGCAATCAGCCCCAGCATTTT.

The chain recombines TRBV18 with TRBJ2-3; TRBD1 matches at 10 bases. Germline assignment: CDR1 KGHSH and CDR2 LQKENI. The CDR3 sequence is 15 residues long. V trimming: 8 bases; J trimming: 2 bases; junction bases outside the gene matches: 7. The CDR3 here is CASEKGQGNTDTQYF. Written as DNA, the CDR3 is TGTGCCAGCGAAAAGGGACAGGGGAACACAGATACGCAGTATTTT. The whole variable domain, remainder taken from reference TRBV18 and TRBJ2-3, is NAGVMQNPRHLVRRRGQEARLRCSPMKGHSHVYWYRQLPEEGLKFMVYLQKENIIDESGMPKERFSAEFPKEGPSILRIQQVVRGDSAAYFCASEKGQGNTDTQYFGPGTRLTVL.